This T cell receptor beta chain was sequenced in a study of blood T cell repertoires in COVID-19. Study in general: The United States, Italy and Spain provided the acute and convalescent COVID-19 samples. Nucleic acid was either cDNA or gDNA, and it came from T cells, B-cell-depleted T cells, or PBMCs.

Germline-derived CDR1 and CDR2 are MDHEN and SYDVKM. This CDR3 is built from 16 residues. Trimming took 5 bases from V and 6 from J, leaving 19 bases between them. In the original analysis: Estimated nucleated cell counts came from reference gene primer amplification. Data came from immunoSEQ multiplex PCR; TCRdb stores just in-frame clones and leaves some out. V and J calls and clone size are copied from that table; D and trimming were computed from the DNA. The profile shows about 69,000 clones, 79% of them singletons. Sequencing was carried out using peripheral blood. The source is a human donor in a cohort sampled during active COVID-19. The chain combines TRBV28 with TRBJ1-4; tentatively, D is TRBD1 (6 bases). CDR3 loop: CASSAHLGGDYEKLFF. CDR3 DNA: TGTGCCAGCAGTGCCCACCTAGGGGGGGATTATGAAAAACTGTTTTTT.